Detailed here is one T cell receptor beta chain. The CDR3 is 16 amino acids. Germline CDR1 and CDR2: SNHLY and FYNNEI. J was trimmed by 10 bases and V by 8 bases; bases with no gene match: 19. This record comes from a study of technical replicates of blood from a few donors. The data were produced by immunoSEQ multiplex PCR, yet TCRdb's version contains in-frame clones alone and is incomplete. This sample has 100,000 or so clones, with around 96% found just once. The specimen was T cells isolated from PBMCs. The clonotype comes from a human donor in good health. V gene TRBV2 combines with J gene TRBJ2-1, with TRBD2 matching 8 bases. DNA for the CDR3: TGTGCCAGCTGCCTCGGAGTCAGCGGGAGTTTCGGCGAGCAGTTCTTC. Encoded protein: CASCLGVSGSFGEQFF. Complete variable domain (other parts from reference TRBV2 and TRBJ2-1): EPEVTQTPSHQVTQMGQEVILRCVPISNHLYFYWYRQILGQKVEFLVSFYNNEISEKSEIFDDQFSVERPDGSNFTLKIRSTKLEDSAMYFCASCLGVSGSFGEQFFGPGTRLTVL.